The clone carrying this T cell receptor (beta chain) was seen repeatedly, ten times or more. Its antigen remains unknown. The sample is drawn from a study of CD8+CD57+ T cells in acquired aplastic anemia. For sequencing, patients were chosen who had shown expansion of CD8+CD57+ cells by flow cytometry. Genomic DNA, the template, was used for profiling of the TCR beta VDJ and CDR3. Via MiXCR, TCRdb re-called the reads, giving one row per CDR3 protein. The sample holds 210,000 or so distinct CDR3 sequences, roughly 53% seen once. Findings and limits, study-wide: No significant difference in CD8+ Simpson's diversity was found between patients and controls.

V was clipped by 3 bases and J by 0 bases; unmatched bases: 2. This CDR3 spans 15 amino acids. Germline V gene data show CDR1 as SEHNR and CDR2 as FQNEAQ (reference sequence). What was sequenced was sorted CD4+, CD8+, or CD8+CD57+ T cells (not recorded which) from PBMCs. The chain carries TRBV7-9 and TRBJ2-3; 8 bases are shared with TRBD1. This sequence was found in a human donor with aplastic anemia. The CDR3 loop is CASSFQGASTDTQYF. The CDR3 coding sequence is TGTGCCAGCAGCTTCCAGGGGGCGAGCACAGATACGCAGTATTTT.